This TCR beta chain was recorded in a study of T-cell reconstitution after alpha-beta-depleted transplantation in children. Whole-study findings and limits: After transplant, high TCRbeta diversity at day 60 in some patients arose from surviving recipient T cells and thymic progenitors. The main origin of T-cell counts and diversity one year after transplant was newly produced T cells. As was reported, about two months after transplant, alpha-beta T cells came from several hundred expanded graft clones.

A TCRbeta library incorporating unique molecular identifiers was prepared. MiXCR, run by TCRdb on the PCR reads, gives a single entry per CDR3 protein. The data hold a few hundred thousand distinct CDR3 sequences, with roughly 30% observed a single time. This clonotype was seen a few times. Its antigen remains unidentified. Trimming pared 7 bases from V and 0 bases from J, leaving 17 bases between. This CDR3 spans 16 amino acids. CDR1 and CDR2 (germline): MDHEN, SYDVKM. The starting material was PBMCs, obtained before TCRalphabeta/CD19-depleted stem cell transplant. This TCR was recovered from a boy under two years old with Wiskott-Aldrich syndrome, due to receive a stem cell transplant. The V and J genes are TRBV28 and TRBJ2-3; D is uncertain. CDR3 in amino acids: CASTSHGLLSTDTQYF. The DNA of the CDR3 is TGTGCCAGCACCTCTCACGGGCTTTTAAGCACAGATACGCAGTATTTT.